This T cell receptor (beta chain) was obtained from a study of shared clonotypes between healthy human individuals. Overall study context: In total, the donors were two women and a few men aged 18 to 49. Each donor's CD8 memory used one plate, CD8 naive two, each CD4 subset three.

Per the germline V gene, CDR1 is LNHDA and CDR2 is SQIVND (reference sequence). Trimming left V 6 bases short and J 1 base short, with 12 bases between. This CDR3 is built from 14 residues. Original data processing: Quality scores were absent from the junction-only immunoSEQ sequences, so filtering differed. Repertoires were generated with immunoSEQ multiplex PCR, while TCRdb's copy carries only in-frame clones and drops some. That table supplies the V and J calls and clone size; D and trimming were determined from the DNA. The table records 2,500,000 or so clones, 93% of them present only once. From CD4+ cells came CD45RA+ naive and CD45RA-negative memory subsets.

The clonotype was recovered from a man aged 18 to 29 in good health. Some clones in this sample may be carry-over from other donors' samples. This chain uses TRBV19 with TRBJ2-5; TRBD1 might be the D (5 bases). The sample comprised naive CD4+ T cells from PBMCs. The subset here: CD45RA+ positively selected. Written as DNA, the CDR3 is TGTGCCAGTAGCCCCAGGGTTACCCAAGAGACCCAGTACTTC. Translation: CASSPRVTQETQYF.